The rows below give T cell receptor beta chains drawn from one sample of a study of identical twins. MiXCR was run by TCRdb on the 5' RACE reads, yielding one entry per CDR3 protein. This table has approximately 1.8 million distinct CDR3 sequences, under 35% appearing once. Sequenced sample: cord blood. These TCRs come from a newborn girl in good health. Each CDR3 is given with its conserved first and last residue. Each record gives: clone size, J gene, V gene, D gene, CDR3 DNA, CDR3 protein. The D gene is left open where the match is weak. Expanded clones are given a class, and other clones once, few, many or no size at all.

size: few; J: TRBJ2-5; V: TRBV2; D: -; DNA: TGTGCCAGCAGTAACCTAGAGATAGAGACCCAGTACTTC; CDR3: CASSNLEIETQYF
size: few; J: TRBJ2-5; V: TRBV11-2; D: TRBD2; DNA: TGTGCCAGCAGCTTAATCAGCGGGAGAGTAAGAGAGACCCAGTACTTC; CDR3: CASSLISGRVRETQYF
size: few; J: TRBJ2-1; V: TRBV29-1; D: TRBD1; DNA: TGCAGCGTTGAAGATCGTATAGGGGGCCATGAGCAGTTCTTC; CDR3: CSVEDRIGGHEQFF
size: -; J: TRBJ1-6; V: TRBV5-1; D: TRBD1; DNA: TGCGCCAGCAGCTTGGATGGGACAGGGAGAAATTCACCCCTCCACTTT; CDR3: CASSLDGTGRNSPLHF
size: -; J: TRBJ2-2; V: TRBV20-1; D: -; DNA: TGCAGTGCACCAAGACTCACCGGGGAGCTGTTTTTT; CDR3: CSAPRLTGELFF
size: -; J: TRBJ2-1; V: TRBV7-2; D: TRBD2; DNA: TGTGCCAGCAGCATCCACGGGGGGGCCAATTCAGGTGAGCAGTTCTTC; CDR3: CASSIHGGANSGEQFF
size: -; J: TRBJ2-7; V: TRBV27; D: -; DNA: TGTGCCAGCAGTTTATTTCGGGAGTACAATGAGCAGTACTTC; CDR3: CASSLFREYNEQYF
size: -; J: TRBJ1-2; V: TRBV20-1; D: -; DNA: TGCAGTGCTCCCGAGGCCAGGGCCAACTATGGCTACACCTTC; CDR3: CSAPEARANYGYTF
size: few; J: TRBJ2-1; V: TRBV7-9; D: TRBD2; DNA: TGTGCCAGCAGCTTAAACTTGGGACTAGCGCCTTACAATGAGCAGTTCTTC; CDR3: CASSLNLGLAPYNEQFF
size: few; J: TRBJ2-7; V: TRBV2; D: -; DNA: TGTGCCAGCAGTGAAGGGCAGGGGGGGTCCTACGAGCAGTACTTC; CDR3: CASSEGQGGSYEQYF
size: once; J: TRBJ2-4; V: TRBV3-1; D: TRBD2; DNA: TGTGCCAGCAGCCAAGAGTCTAGCGGGGGGAACATTCAGTACTTC; CDR3: CASSQESSGGNIQYF
size: -; J: TRBJ1-2; V: TRBV20-1; D: TRBD1; DNA: TGCAGTGCTAGAGTACAGGGGGCAGGCCCTAACTATGGCTACACCTTC; CDR3: CSARVQGAGPNYGYTF
size: -; J: TRBJ2-5; V: TRBV7-8; D: -; DNA: TGTGCCAGCAGCCTAGGTGTGAAGCAGTACTTC; CDR3: CASSLGVKQYF
size: few; J: TRBJ2-7; V: TRBV2; D: TRBD2; DNA: TGTGCCAGCAGTGTAGGGCTAGCGGGGGACGAGCAGTACTTC; CDR3: CASSVGLAGDEQYF
size: once; J: TRBJ2-1; V: TRBV3-1; D: TRBD2; DNA: TGTGCCAGCAGCCGGACTAGCGGGGGATCAGAGACCCAGTTCTTC; CDR3: CASSRTSGGSETQFF
size: -; J: TRBJ2-7; V: TRBV2; D: TRBD2; DNA: TGTGCCAGCAGTGGAGGGACTAGCGGAAGACTGCTCTCCTACGAGCAGTACTTC; CDR3: CASSGGTSGRLLSYEQYF
size: -; J: TRBJ1-1; V: TRBV30; D: -; DNA: TGTGCCTGGAGTTGGGCCGTGAACACTGAAGCTTTCTTT; CDR3: CAWSWAVNTEAFF
size: few; J: TRBJ2-6; V: TRBV5-5; D: -; DNA: TGTGCCAGCAGCTTGGCCGTGGGCTCTGGGGCCAACGTCCTGACTTTC; CDR3: CASSLAVGSGANVLTF
size: -; J: TRBJ1-5; V: TRBV12-3/TRBV12-4; D: -; DNA: TGTGCCAGCAGTGACAGACATCAGCCCCAGCATTTT; CDR3: CASSDRHQPQHF
size: -; J: TRBJ2-7; V: TRBV5-1; D: -; DNA: TGCGCCAGCAGCTTGGAGTCACGGTCCTACGAGCAGTACTTC; CDR3: CASSLESRSYEQYF
size: few; J: TRBJ2-7; V: TRBV5-1; D: TRBD2; DNA: TGCGCCAGCAGCTTGGATGCTAGCGGGGGCTACACCTACGAGCAGTACTTC; CDR3: CASSLDASGGYTYEQYF
size: -; J: TRBJ2-3; V: TRBV27; D: -; DNA: TGTGCCAGCAGCCACGGGACCCATAGAGTCGCAGATACGCGGTATTTT; CDR3: CASSHGTHRVADTRYF
size: -; J: TRBJ2-1; V: TRBV6-5; D: -; DNA: TGTGCCAGCAGTTGCCCCGAGACTAGGAAGCAGTTCTTC; CDR3: CASSCPETRKQFF
size: many; J: TRBJ2-7; V: TRBV12-3/TRBV12-4; D: -; DNA: TGTGCCAGCAGTTGGCGGGCCCTAAAATCCTACGAGCAGTACTTC; CDR3: CASSWRALKSYEQYF
size: -; J: TRBJ1-2; V: TRBV10-3; D: -; DNA: TGTGCCATCGCAGACAACTATGGCTACACCTTC; CDR3: CAIADNYGYTF
size: -; J: TRBJ2-1; V: TRBV7-9; D: -; DNA: TGTGCCAGCAGCTTTCTCCCATACGAGCAGTTCTTC; CDR3: CASSFLPYEQFF
size: many; J: TRBJ2-7; V: TRBV10-1; D: -; DNA: TGCGCCAGCGCCGGGGAAGCTTCCTACGAGCAGTACTTC; CDR3: CASAGEASYEQYF
size: few; J: TRBJ2-7; V: TRBV20-1; D: -; DNA: TGCAGTGCTAGAGATCAGGCCTACGAGCAGTACTTC; CDR3: CSARDQAYEQYF
size: few; J: TRBJ1-2; V: TRBV4-2; D: -; DNA: TGTGCCAGCAGCCAAGTCTCACAGGGCCCTAACTATGGCTACACCTTC; CDR3: CASSQVSQGPNYGYTF
size: -; J: TRBJ2-7; V: TRBV2; D: -; DNA: TGTGCCAGCAGTCCCTGGGAGCCAACCCTGGAGGAGCAGTACTTC; CDR3: CASSPWEPTLEEQYF
size: many; J: TRBJ2-2; V: TRBV27; D: TRBD1; DNA: TGTGCCAGCAGTTTAGACAGGGCCGGGGAGCTGTTTTTT; CDR3: CASSLDRAGELFF
size: -; J: TRBJ2-7; V: TRBV10-3; D: -; DNA: TGTGCCAGTGGTCGTAACGGGTCCTACGAGCAGTACTTC; CDR3: CASGRNGSYEQYF
size: few; J: TRBJ1-2; V: TRBV20-1; D: -; DNA: TGCAGTGCTAGAAGCGCTAACTATGGCTACACCTTC; CDR3: CSARSANYGYTF